This is a list of T cell receptor beta chains from one sample in a study of blood T cell repertoires in COVID-19. Produced via immunoSEQ multiplex PCR; TCRdb's table is partial and in-frame only. The sample shows about 250,000 clones, around 82% of them seen only once. The sample was peripheral blood. These receptors all stem from a man of 80 years or more with acute or convalescent COVID-19. Both conserved end residues are part of each CDR3. D genes are given only for firm matches. Only part of the rows carry a size: once, few, many, or a class if the clone is expanded.

v_gene	j_gene	abundance	d_gene	CDR3nt	CDR3aa
TRBV3-1/TRBV3-2	TRBJ2-1	NA	TRBD2	TGTGCCAGCAGCCAGACTAGCGGGGGGCCCAATTTCTACAATGAGCAGTTCTTC	CASSQTSGGPNFYNEQFF
TRBV18	TRBJ1-3	NA	TRBD1	TGTGCCAGCTCACCTTCACAGGGGGGATCCTCTGGAAACACCATATATTTT	CASSPSQGGSSGNTIYF
TRBV11-2	TRBJ1-2	NA	NA	TGTGCCAGCAGCTTAGATTTAAGACTAAATGGCTACACCTTC	CASSLDLRLNGYTF
TRBV23-1	TRBJ1-5	NA	TRBD1	TGCGCCAGCAGCCTCGACAGGGCCCAGCCCCAGCATTTT	CASSLDRAQPQHF
TRBV5-1	TRBJ1-1	NA	NA	TGCGCCAGCAGCCTAGGCCCCTCGGGGGGCACTGAAGCTTTCTTT	CASSLGPSGGTEAFF
TRBV3-1/TRBV3-2	TRBJ2-2	NA	TRBD2	TGTGCCAGCAGCGTTCGGACTAGCGATAACACCGGGGAGCTGTTTTTT	CASSVRTSDNTGELFF
TRBV11-2	TRBJ1-2	once	NA	TGTGCCAGCAGCTTAGCCCCGGGGAACTATGGCTACACCTTC	CASSLAPGNYGYTF
TRBV11-3	TRBJ1-2	NA	TRBD1	TGTGCCAGCAGCGCGGACAGGGGAGACTATGGCTACACCTTC	CASSADRGDYGYTF
TRBV27	TRBJ2-3	NA	NA	TGTGCCAGCAGTTTGTCGACACCCCTGCAGACAGATACGCAGTATTTT	CASSLSTPLQTDTQYF
TRBV3-1/TRBV3-2	TRBJ1-5	NA	NA	TGTGCCAGCCGGGAGTCAGGTAGCAATCAGCCCCAGCATTTT	CASRESGSNQPQHF
TRBV28	TRBJ1-5	NA	TRBD1	TGTGCCAGCAGTTTATTCGCAGGGGGCGGTCAGCCCCAGCATTTT	CASSLFAGGGQPQHF
TRBV7-2	TRBJ2-5	once	NA	TGTGCCAGCAGCTTAGGAGGGGGAGAGACCCAGTACTTC	CASSLGGGETQYF
TRBV6-4	TRBJ2-7	few	TRBD2	TGTGCCAGCAGGGGACTAGCGTACTACGAGCAGTACTTC	CASRGLAYYEQYF
TRBV29-1	TRBJ2-7	NA	NA	TGCAGCGTTGAGGACGGGAGAACCTACGAGCAGTACTTC	CSVEDGRTYEQYF
TRBV5-1	TRBJ2-1	NA	NA	TGCGCCAGCAGCTTAGACAGGAGCTCCTACAATGAGCAGTTCTTC	CASSLDRSSYNEQFF
TRBV27	TRBJ2-1	once	TRBD2	TGTGCCACTATCCAGTCCCTAGCGGGCGATGAGCAGTTCTTC	CATIQSLAGDEQFF
TRBV7-9	TRBJ2-6	NA	NA	TGTGCCAGCAGCACCACAGGAGCTGGGGCCAACGTCCTGACTTTC	CASSTTGAGANVLTF
TRBV5-4	TRBJ2-2	NA	TRBD2	TGTGCCAGCAGCTCGGGACTAGCGGGAACCGGGGAGCTGTTTTTT	CASSSGLAGTGELFF
TRBV6-4	TRBJ2-7	NA	NA	TGTGCCAGCAGTGATCCGCGACACTGTTACGAGCAGTACTTC	CASSDPRHCYEQYF
TRBV3-1/TRBV3-2	TRBJ2-2	many	NA	TGTGCCAGCAGCCAAGGAGTTCTATGGGAGCTGTTTTTT	CASSQGVLWELFF
TRBV15	TRBJ2-7	many	NA	TGTGCCACCAAAACCGGGACGGGAGTACGAGGGCAGTACTTC	CATKTGTGVRGQYF
TRBV19	TRBJ1-5	NA	TRBD1	TGTGCCAGTAGTATGATGGGACAGGGAAATCAGCCCCAGCATTTT	CASSMMGQGNQPQHF
TRBV7-2	TRBJ1-3	few	TRBD1	TGTGCCAGCAGCCTCGTTTGGACAGGGGGAAACACCATATATTTT	CASSLVWTGGNTIYF